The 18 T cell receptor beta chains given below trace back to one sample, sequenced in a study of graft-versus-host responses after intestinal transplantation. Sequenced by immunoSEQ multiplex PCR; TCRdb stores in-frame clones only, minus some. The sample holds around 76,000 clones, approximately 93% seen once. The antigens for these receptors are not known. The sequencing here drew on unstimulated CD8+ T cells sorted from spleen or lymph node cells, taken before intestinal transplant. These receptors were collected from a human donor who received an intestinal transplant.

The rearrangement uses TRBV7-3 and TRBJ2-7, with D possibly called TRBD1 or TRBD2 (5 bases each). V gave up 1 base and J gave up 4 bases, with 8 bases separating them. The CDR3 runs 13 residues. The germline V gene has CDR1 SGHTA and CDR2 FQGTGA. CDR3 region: CASSLMGDYEQYF. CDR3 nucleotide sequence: TGTGCCAGCAGCTTAATGGGGGATTACGAGCAGTACTTC. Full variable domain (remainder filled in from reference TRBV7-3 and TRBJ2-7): GAGVSQTPSNKVTEKGKYVELRCDPISGHTALYWYRQSLGQGPEFLIYFQGTGAADDSGLPNDRFFAVRPEGSVSTLKIQRTERGDSAVYLCASSLMGDYEQYFGPGTRLTVT.

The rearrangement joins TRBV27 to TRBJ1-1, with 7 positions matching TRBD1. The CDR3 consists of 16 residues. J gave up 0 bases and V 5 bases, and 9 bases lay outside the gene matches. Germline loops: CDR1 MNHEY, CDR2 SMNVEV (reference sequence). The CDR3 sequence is CASSAKQGLMNTEAFF. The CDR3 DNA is TGTGCCAGCAGTGCGAAACAGGGGCTCATGAACACTGAAGCTTTCTTT.

Here the CDR3 reads CASSQLAGEAPDTQYF. The CDR3 DNA sequence: TGCGCCAGCAGCCAGTTAGCGGGAGAAGCTCCAGATACGCAGTATTTT. The chain recombines TRBV4-1 with TRBJ2-3; TRBD2 matches 9 bases. This CDR3 is 16 amino acids long. V trimming: 3 bases; J trimming: 4 bases; junction bases outside the gene matches: 8. The germline CDR1 and CDR2 sequences are MGHRA and YSYEKL.

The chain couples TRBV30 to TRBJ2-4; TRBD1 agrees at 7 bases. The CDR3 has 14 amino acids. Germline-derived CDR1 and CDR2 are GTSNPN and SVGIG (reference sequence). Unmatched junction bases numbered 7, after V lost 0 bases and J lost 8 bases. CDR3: CAWSVQQGRDIQYF. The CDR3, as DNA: TGTGCCTGGAGTGTACAACAGGGGAGAGACATTCAGTACTTC.

The CDR3 sequence is CASSEGAGALNYEQYF. CDR3 nucleotides: TGTGCCAGCAGTGAGGGAGCGGGAGCCCTCAACTACGAGCAGTACTTC. The chain joins TRBV6-1 to TRBJ2-7; TRBD2 matches at 8 bases. V gave up 3 bases and J gave up 3 bases; unmatched junction bases: 10. This CDR3 contains 16 residues. Germline-derived CDR1 and CDR2 are MNHNS and SASEGT.

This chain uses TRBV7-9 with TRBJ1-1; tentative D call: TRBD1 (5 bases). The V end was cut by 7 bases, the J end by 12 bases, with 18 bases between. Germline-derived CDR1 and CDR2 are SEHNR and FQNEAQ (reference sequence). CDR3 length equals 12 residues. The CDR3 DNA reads TGTGCCAGCAATTTAGGACACCCCCCATCTTTCTTT. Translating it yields CASNLGHPPSFF.

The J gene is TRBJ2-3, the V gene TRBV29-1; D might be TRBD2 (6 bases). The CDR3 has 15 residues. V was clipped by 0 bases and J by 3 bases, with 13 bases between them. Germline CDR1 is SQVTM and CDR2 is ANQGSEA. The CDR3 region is CSVEEEGDYTDTQYF. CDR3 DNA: TGCAGCGTTGAAGAGGAGGGCGATTATACAGATACGCAGTATTTT.

CDR3 DNA: TGTGCCAGCAGTTTCGTCCCTGATAGGGGTATGAACAATGAGCAGTTCTTC. This translates into CASSFVPDRGMNNEQFF. The V and J genes are TRBV28 and TRBJ2-1; perhaps TRBD1 as D (5 bases). V lost 3 bases to trimming and J lost 5 bases, with 20 bases between them. This CDR3 region has 17 residues. Germline loops: CDR1 MDHEN, CDR2 SYDVKM.

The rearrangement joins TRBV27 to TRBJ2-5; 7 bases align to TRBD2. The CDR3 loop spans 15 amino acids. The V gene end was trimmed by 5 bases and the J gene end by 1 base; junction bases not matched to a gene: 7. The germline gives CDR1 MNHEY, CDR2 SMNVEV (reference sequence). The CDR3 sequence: CASSPSTSPQETQYF. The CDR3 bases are TGTGCCAGCAGTCCCTCGACTAGCCCCCAAGAGACCCAGTACTTC.

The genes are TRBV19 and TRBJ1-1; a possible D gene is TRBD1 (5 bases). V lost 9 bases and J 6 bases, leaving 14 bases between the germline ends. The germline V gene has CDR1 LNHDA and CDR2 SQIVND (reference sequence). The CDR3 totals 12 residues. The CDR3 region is CASMVGRAEAFF. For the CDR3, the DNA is TGTGCCAGCATGGTGGGGCGAGCTGAAGCTTTCTTT.

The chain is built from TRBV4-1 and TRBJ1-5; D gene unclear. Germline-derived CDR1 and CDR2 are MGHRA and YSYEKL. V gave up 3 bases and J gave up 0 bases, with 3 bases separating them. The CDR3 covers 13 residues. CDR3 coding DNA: TGCGCCAGCAGCCAGTATAGCAATCAGCCCCAGCATTTT. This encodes CASSQYSNQPQHF.

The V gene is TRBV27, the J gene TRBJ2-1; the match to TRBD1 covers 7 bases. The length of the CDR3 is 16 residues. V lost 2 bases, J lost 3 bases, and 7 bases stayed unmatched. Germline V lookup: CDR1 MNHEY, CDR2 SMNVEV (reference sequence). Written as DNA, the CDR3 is TGTGCCAGCAGTTTAGGGGTTGGGACAGACTACAATGAGCAGTTCTTC. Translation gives CASSLGVGTDYNEQFF.

The CDR3 loop is CASSQVSRGGTEAFF. DNA for the CDR3: TGTGCCAGCAGCCAAGTATCACGCGGGGGCACTGAAGCTTTCTTT. V usage is TRBV4-2 and J usage is TRBJ1-1; perhaps TRBD1 as D (5 bases). CDR1 is LGHNA, CDR2 YNFKEQ, per germline. The CDR3 is 15 residues long. V was shortened by 1 base and J by 4 bases, with 13 bases between the two germline ends.

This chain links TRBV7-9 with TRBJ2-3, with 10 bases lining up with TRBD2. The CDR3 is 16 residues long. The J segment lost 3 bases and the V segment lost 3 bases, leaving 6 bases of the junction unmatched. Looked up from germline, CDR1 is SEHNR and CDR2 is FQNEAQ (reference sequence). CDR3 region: CASSFLAGVGTDTQYF. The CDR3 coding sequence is TGTGCCAGCAGCTTCCTAGCGGGAGTTGGGACAGATACGCAGTATTTT. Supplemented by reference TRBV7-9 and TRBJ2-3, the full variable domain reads DTGVSQNPRHKITKRGQNVTFRCDPISEHNRLYWYRQTLGQGPEFLTYFQNEAQLEKSRLLSDRFSAERPKGSFSTLEIQRTEQGDSAMYLCASSFLAGVGTDTQYFGPGTRLTVL.

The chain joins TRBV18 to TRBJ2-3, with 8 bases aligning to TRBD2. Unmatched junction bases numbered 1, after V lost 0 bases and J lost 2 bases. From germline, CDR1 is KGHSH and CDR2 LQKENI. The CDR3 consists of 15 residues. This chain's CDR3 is CASSPPSGITDTQYF. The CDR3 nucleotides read TGTGCCAGCTCACCACCTAGCGGGATCACAGATACGCAGTATTTT. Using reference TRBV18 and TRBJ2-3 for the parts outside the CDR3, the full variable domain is NAGVMQNPRHLVRRRGQEARLRCSPMKGHSHVYWYRQLPEEGLKFMVYLQKENIIDESGMPKERFSAEFPKEGPSILRIQQVVRGDSAAYFCASSPPSGITDTQYFGPGTRLTVL.

The CDR3 spells CAATRTDMTGNTIYF. DNA of the CDR3: TGTGCCGCCACCCGGACAGATATGACTGGAAACACCATATATTTT. The rearrangement joins TRBV19 to TRBJ1-3; D possibly corresponds to TRBD1 (6 bases). CDR3 size: 15 residues. In germline, CDR1 is LNHDA, CDR2 SQIVND (reference sequence). Trimming took off 11 bases at V and 2 bases at J, with 19 bases between the two ends.

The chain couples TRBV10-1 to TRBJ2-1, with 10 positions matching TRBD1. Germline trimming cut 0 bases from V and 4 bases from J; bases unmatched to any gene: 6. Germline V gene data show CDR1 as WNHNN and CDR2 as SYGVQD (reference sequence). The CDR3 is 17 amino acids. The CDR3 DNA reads TGCGCCAGCAGTGAGTCGGGCCGGGACAGGGGTTACAATGAGCAGTTCTTC. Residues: CASSESGRDRGYNEQFF.

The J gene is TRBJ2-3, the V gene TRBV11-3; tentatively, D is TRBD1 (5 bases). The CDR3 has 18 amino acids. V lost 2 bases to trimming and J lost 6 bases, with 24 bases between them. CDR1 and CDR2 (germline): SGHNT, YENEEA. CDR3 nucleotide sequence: TGTGCCAGCAGCTTACCAACAAACTGGGGCCTTTACCTGGATACGCAGTATTTT. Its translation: CASSLPTNWGLYLDTQYF. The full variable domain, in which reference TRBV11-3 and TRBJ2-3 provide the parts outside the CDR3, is EAGVVQSPRYKIIEKKQPVAFWCNPISGHNTLYWYLQNLGQGPELLIRYENEEAVDDSQLPKDRFSAERLKGVDSTLKIQPAELGDSAVYLCASSLPTNWGLYLDTQYFGPGTRLTVL.